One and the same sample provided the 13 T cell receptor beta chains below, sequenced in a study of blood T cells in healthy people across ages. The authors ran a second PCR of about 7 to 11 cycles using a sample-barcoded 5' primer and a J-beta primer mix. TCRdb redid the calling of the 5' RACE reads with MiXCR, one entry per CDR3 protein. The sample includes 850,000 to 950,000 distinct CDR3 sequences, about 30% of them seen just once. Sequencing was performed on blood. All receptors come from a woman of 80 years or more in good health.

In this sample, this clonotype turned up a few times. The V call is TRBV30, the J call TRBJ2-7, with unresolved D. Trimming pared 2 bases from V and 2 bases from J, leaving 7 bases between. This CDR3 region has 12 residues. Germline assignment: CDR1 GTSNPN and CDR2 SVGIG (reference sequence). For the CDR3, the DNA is TGTGCCTGGAGTCTCGACGCCTACGAGCAGTACTTC. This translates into CAWSLDAYEQYF.

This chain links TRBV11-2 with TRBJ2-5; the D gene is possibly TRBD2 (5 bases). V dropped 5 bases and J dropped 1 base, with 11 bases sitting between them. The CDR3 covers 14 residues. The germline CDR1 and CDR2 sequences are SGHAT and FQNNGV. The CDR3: CASSISGLQETQYF. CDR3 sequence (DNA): TGTGCCAGCAGCATATCCGGACTCCAAGAGACCCAGTACTTC.

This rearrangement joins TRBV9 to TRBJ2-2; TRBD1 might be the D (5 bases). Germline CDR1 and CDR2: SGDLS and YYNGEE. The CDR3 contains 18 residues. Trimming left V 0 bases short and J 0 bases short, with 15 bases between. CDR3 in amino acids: CASSVATRGYSNTGELFF. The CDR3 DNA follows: TGTGCCAGCAGCGTAGCTACAAGGGGCTATTCGAACACCGGGGAGCTGTTTTTT.

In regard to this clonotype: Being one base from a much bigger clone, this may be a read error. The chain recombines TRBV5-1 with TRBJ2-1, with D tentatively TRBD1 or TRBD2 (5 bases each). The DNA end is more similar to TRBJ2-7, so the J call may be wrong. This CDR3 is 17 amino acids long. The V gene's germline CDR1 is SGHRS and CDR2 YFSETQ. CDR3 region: CASSLVANRGSYNEQYF. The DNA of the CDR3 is TGCGCCAGCAGCTTGGTGGCAAACCGGGGCTCCTACAATGAGCAGTACTTC.

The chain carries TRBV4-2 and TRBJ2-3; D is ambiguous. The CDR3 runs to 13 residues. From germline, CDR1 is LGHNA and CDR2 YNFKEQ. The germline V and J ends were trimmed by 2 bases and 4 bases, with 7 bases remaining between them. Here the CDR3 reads CASSQFLPDTQYF. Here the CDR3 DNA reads TGTGCCAGCAGCCAATTTTTACCAGATACGCAGTATTTT.

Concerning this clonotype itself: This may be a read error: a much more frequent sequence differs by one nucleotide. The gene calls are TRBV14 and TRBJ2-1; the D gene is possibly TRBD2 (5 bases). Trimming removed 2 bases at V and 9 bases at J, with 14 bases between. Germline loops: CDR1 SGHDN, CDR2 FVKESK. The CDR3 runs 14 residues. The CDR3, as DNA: TGTGCCAGCAGCCAAAATCGAGGGTCATGTGAGCAGTTCTTC. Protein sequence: CASSQNRGSCEQFF.

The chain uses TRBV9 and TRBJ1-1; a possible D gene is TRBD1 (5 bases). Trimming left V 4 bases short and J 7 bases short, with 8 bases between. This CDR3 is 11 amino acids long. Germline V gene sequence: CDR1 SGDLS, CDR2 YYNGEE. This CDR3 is CASSFGGEAFF. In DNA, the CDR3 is TGTGCCAGCAGCTTTGGGGGTGAAGCTTTCTTT.

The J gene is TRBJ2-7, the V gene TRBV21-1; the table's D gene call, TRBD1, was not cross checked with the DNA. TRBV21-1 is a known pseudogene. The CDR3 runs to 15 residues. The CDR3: CASSKGETGNYEQYF. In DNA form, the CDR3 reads TGTGCCAGCAGCAAGGGGGAGACAGGGAACTACGAGCAGTACTTC.

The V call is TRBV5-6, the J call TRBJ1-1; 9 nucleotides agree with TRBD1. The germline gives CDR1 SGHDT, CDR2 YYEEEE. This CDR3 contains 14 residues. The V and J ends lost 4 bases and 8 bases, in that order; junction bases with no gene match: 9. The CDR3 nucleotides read TGTGCCAGCAGCCAGGACAGGGGTGGGGTCGAAGCTTTCTTT. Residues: CASSQDRGGVEAFF. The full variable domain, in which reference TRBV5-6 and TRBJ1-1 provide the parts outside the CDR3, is DAGVTQSPTHLIKTRGQQVTLRCSPKSGHDTVSWYQQALGQGPQFIFQYYEEEERQRGNFPDRFSGHQFPNYSSELNVNALLLGDSALYLCASSQDRGGVEAFFGQGTRLTVV.

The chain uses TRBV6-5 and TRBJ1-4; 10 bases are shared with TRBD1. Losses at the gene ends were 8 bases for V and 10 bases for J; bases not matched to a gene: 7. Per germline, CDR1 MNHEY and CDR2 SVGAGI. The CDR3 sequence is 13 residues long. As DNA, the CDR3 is TGTGCCAGCCGGGGACAGGGGCTAAGAAAACTGTTTTTT. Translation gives CASRGQGLRKLFF.

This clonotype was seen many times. The CDR3 DNA is TGTGCCAGCAGACCGCCCGGGCAGGGGAACCTAAACTATGGCTACACCTTC. It codes for CASRPPGQGNLNYGYTF. The chain uses TRBV6-1 and TRBJ1-2, with D possibly TRBD1 on 6 matching bases. The ends were cut back, 6 bases at V and 2 bases at J, with 22 bases in the middle. The germline CDR1 and CDR2 sequences are MNHNS and SASEGT. This CDR3 comprises 17 residues.

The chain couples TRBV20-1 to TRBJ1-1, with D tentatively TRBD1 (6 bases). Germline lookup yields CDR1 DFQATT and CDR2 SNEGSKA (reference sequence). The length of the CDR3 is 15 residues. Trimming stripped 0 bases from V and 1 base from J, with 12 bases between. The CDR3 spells CSARDPQGQNTEAFF. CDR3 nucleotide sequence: TGCAGTGCTAGAGATCCCCAGGGACAGAACACTGAAGCTTTCTTT.

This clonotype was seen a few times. CDR3 sequence reads: CATSDSRQPSNYGYTF. In DNA form, the CDR3 reads TGTGCCACCAGTGATTCCAGACAGCCTTCTAACTATGGCTACACCTTC. The rearrangement joins TRBV24-1 to TRBJ1-2; possible D gene TRBD1, 5 bases. The CDR3 extends over 16 amino acids. V shed 2 bases and J shed 0 bases, with 12 bases lying between them. CDR1 is KGHDR and CDR2 is SFDVKD in the germline V gene.